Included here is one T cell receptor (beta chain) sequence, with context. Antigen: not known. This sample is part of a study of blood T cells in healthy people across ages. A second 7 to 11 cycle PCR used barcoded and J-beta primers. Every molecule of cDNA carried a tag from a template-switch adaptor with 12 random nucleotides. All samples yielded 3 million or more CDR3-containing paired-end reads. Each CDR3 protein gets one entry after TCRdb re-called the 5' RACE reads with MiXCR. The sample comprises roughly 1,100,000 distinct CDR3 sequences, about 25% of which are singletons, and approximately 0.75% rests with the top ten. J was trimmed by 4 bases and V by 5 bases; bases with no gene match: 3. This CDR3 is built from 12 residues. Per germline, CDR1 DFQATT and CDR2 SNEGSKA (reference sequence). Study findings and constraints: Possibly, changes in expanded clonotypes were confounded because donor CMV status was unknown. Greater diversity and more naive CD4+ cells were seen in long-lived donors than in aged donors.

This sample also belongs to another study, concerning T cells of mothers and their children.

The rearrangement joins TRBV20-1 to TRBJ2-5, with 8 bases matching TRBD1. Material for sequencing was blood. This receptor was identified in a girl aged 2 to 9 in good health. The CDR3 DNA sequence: TGCAGTGCTGCGGGACAGGCAGAGACCCAGTACTTC. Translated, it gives CSAAGQAETQYF.